This T cell receptor (beta chain) was captured in a study of cytomegalovirus exposure and HLA in healthy donors. In the study overall: Early released data comprised 80 million to 90 million unique TCRs from HLA-typed donors.

Both 60 Vbeta primers and 13 Jbeta primers went into the PCR. Measured with immunoSEQ multiplex PCR; TCRdb has only the in-frame clones, and not every one. The repertoire holds fewer than 200,000 clones, with over 75% as singletons. Regarding this clone: Antigen: not known.

CDR1 and CDR2 from the germline V gene are SGHRS and YFSETQ. Unmatched junction bases numbered 3, after V lost 5 bases and J lost 1 base. There are 15 residues in the CDR3. General study points: The number of N-insertions in an Asian-associated ancestry cluster was reportedly below the approximately 700-donor mean in a later analysis. In an earlier analysis, most TCR beta V segments were productive about 87% or about 30% of the time.

The V call is TRBV5-1, the J call TRBJ2-3; 11 bases fit TRBD2. The specimen sequenced was PBMCs. The clonotype was recovered from a woman between 45 and 65 years old in good health and CMV-seronegative. The CDR3 region is CASRILAGGTDTQYF. The CDR3, as DNA: TGCGCCAGCAGGATACTAGCGGGAGGCACAGATACGCAGTATTTT.